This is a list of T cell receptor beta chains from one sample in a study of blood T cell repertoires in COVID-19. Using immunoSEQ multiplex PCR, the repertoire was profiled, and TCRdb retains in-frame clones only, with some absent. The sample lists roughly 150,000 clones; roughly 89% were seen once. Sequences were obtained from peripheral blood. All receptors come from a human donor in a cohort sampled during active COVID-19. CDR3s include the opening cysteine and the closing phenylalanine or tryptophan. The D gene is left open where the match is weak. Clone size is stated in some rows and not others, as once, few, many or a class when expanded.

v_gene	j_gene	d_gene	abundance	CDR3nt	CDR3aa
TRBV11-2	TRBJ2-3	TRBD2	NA	TGTGCCAGCAGCCTCGGGAGGAACACAGATACGCAGTATTTT	CASSLGRNTDTQYF
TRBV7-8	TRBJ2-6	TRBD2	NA	TGTGCCAGCAGCTTAGAGGCGGGGGAACTCTCTGGGGCCAACGTCCTGACTTTC	CASSLEAGELSGANVLTF
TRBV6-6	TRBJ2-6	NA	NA	TGTGCCAGCAGTCAGGACAGCATCTTCTCGGCCAACGTCCTGACTTTC	CASSQDSIFSANVLTF
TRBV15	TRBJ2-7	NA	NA	TGTGCCACCAGCAGAGGAGGGAACTCCTACGAGCAGTACTTC	CATSRGGNSYEQYF
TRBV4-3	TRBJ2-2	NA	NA	TGCGCCAGCAGCCAACTGGCGGGGCTAGGCGGGGAGCTGTTTTTT	CASSQLAGLGGELFF
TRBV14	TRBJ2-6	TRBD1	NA	TGTGCCAGCAGCGGGACAGGTTCTTCCTCCGGGGCCAACGTCCTGACTTTC	CASSGTGSSSGANVLTF
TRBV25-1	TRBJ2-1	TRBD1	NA	TGTGCCAGCAGCGGGACAGGAATAAATGAGCAGTTCTTC	CASSGTGINEQFF
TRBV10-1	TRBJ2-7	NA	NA	TGCGCCAGCAGTGAAGTTCAGGGGCCCTACGAGCAGTACTTC	CASSEVQGPYEQYF
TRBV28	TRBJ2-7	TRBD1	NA	TGTGCCAGCAGCCTCGGGGGACAGGGGGACTACGAGCAGTACTTC	CASSLGGQGDYEQYF
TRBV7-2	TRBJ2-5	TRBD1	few	TGTGCCAGCAGCCCGGACAGGGGGCTCCAAGAGACCCAGTACTTC	CASSPDRGLQETQYF
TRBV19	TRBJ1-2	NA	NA	TGTGCCAGTAGTCCCTCCCCGACAGACCCTTATGGCTACACCTTC	CASSPSPTDPYGYTF
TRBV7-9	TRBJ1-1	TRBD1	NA	TGTGCCAGCAGCTTAGGGGGACAGGGGGCTTACGCTTTCTTT	CASSLGGQGAYAFF
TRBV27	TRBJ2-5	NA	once	TGTGCCAGCAGTCCCTACTCCCAAGAGACCCAGTACTTC	CASSPYSQETQYF
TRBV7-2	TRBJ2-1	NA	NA	TGTGCCAGCAGCTTAGAGCAACACAATGAGCAGTTCTTC	CASSLEQHNEQFF
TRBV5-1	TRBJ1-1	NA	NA	TGCGCCAGCAGCTTGGGGCAGTCGGGCACTGAAGCTTTCTTT	CASSLGQSGTEAFF
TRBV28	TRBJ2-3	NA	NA	TGTGCCAGCAGTTTTGGAGGGGATAAAGATACGCAGTATTTT	CASSFGGDKDTQYF
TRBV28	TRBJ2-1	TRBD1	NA	TGTGCCAGCAGTTTGGGTAACAGGGGCAATGAGCAGTTCTTC	CASSLGNRGNEQFF
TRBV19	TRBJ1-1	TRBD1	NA	TGTGCCAGTAGTGGGGACAGAGAGGTTGGGGTGAACACTGAAGCTTTCTTT	CASSGDREVGVNTEAFF
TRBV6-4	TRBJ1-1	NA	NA	TGTGCCAGCAGTGACCCCGCCCAGTTCACAAACACTGAAGCTTTCTTT	CASSDPAQFTNTEAFF
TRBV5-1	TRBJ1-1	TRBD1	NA	TGCGCCAGCAGCCGGGGACAGGGCAACACTGAAGCTTTCTTT	CASSRGQGNTEAFF
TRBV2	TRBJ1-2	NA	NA	TGTGCCAGCAGTGAAGAGAGGACACCGAGATACTATGGCTACACCTTC	CASSEERTPRYYGYTF
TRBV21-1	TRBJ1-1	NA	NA	TGTGCCAGCAGCAAAGTGAGAGCTTTAACAGGGAGGGGAAACACTGAAGCTTTCTTT	CASSKVRALTGRGNTEAFF
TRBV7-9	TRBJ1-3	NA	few	TGTGCCAGCAGCTTAGGGTCGGACTTCACTGGAAACACCATATATTTT	CASSLGSDFTGNTIYF
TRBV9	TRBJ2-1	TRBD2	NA	TGTGCCAGCAGCGGACTAGCGGGGGGGTTCTCCAATGAGCAGTTCTTC	CASSGLAGGFSNEQFF
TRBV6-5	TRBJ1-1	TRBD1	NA	TGTGCCAGCAGTTATTCTTCCGGGACAGCTAACACTGAAGCTTTCTTT	CASSYSSGTANTEAFF
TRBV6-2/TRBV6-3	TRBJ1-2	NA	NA	TGTGCCAGCAGTTACGGGGGCGGCTACACCTTC	CASSYGGGYTF
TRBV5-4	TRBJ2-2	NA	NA	TGTGCCAGCAGCTTCCCGGGACAACTCACCGGGGAGCTGTTTTTT	CASSFPGQLTGELFF